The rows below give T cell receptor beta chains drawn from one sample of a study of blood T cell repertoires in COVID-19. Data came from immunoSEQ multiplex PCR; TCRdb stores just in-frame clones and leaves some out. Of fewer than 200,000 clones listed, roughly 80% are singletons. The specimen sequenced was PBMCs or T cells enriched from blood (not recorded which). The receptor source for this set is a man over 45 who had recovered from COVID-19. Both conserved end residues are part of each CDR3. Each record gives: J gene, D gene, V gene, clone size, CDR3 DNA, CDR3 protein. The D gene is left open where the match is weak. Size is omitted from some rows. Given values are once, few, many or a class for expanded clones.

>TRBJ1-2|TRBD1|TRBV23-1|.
TGCGCCAGCCTGACAGGGATCCCCTACTATGGCTACACCTTC
CASLTGIPYYGYTF
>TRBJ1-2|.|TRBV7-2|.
TGTGCCAGCAGCTTAGGCCTCAGCTATGGCTACACCTTC
CASSLGLSYGYTF
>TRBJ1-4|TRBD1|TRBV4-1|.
TGCGCCAGCAGCCACCCCGGGACAGGGGTTGAAAAACTGTTTTTT
CASSHPGTGVEKLFF
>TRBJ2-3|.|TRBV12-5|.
TGTGCTAGTGGTACCTTCGGACAGTTTTTCTCTAGCACAGATACGCAGTATTTT
CASGTFGQFFSSTDTQYF
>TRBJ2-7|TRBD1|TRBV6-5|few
TGTGCCAGCAGTCACCGGGACAGGGCCATTGGCGAGCAGTACTTC
CASSHRDRAIGEQYF
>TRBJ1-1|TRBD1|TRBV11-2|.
TGTGCCAGCAGCGTAGCCGGGACAGTCACTGAAGCTTTCTTT
CASSVAGTVTEAFF
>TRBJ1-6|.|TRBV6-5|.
TGTGCCAGCAGTTTAACAGGAACCCAACTCCACTTT
CASSLTGTQLHF
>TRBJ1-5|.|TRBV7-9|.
TGTGCCAGCAGTCTGGGGGGGTTCTCGGGTTATCAGCCCCAGCATTTT
CASSLGGFSGYQPQHF
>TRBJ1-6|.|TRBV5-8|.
TGTGCCAGCATTAATAATTCACCCCTCCACTTT
CASINNSPLHF
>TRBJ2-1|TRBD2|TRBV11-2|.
TGTGCCAGCAGACCCACCCTGACTAGCGGGGGGGATGAGCAGTTCTTC
CASRPTLTSGGDEQFF
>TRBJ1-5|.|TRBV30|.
TGTGCCTGGAGTGGAGGGGGACGACAGCCCCAGCATTTT
CAWSGGGRQPQHF
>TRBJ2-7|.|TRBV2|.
TGTGCCAGCACCACGAGCTACGAGCAGTACTTC
CASTTSYEQYF
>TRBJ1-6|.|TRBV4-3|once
TGCGCCAGCAGCCAAGCGTCGACAGCTAATTCACCCCTCCACTTT
CASSQASTANSPLHF
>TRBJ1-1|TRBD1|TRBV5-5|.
TGTGCCAGCAGCCTCGACCGGGACAGCTATGAAGCTTTCTTT
CASSLDRDSYEAFF
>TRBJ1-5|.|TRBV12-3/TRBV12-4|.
TGTGCCAGCAGCCCAGGGACTAATCAGCCCCAGCATTTT
CASSPGTNQPQHF
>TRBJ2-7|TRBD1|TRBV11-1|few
TGTGCCAGCAGCTTAGCAGCGGGACAGGGGCCGTACGAGCAGTACTTC
CASSLAAGQGPYEQYF
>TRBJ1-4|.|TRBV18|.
TGTGCCAGCTCACCGACTGCAACTAATGAAAAACTGTTTTTT
CASSPTATNEKLFF
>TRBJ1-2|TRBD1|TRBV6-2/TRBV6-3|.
TGTGCCAGCAGTCACAGGACAGGGGGCGTCTATGGCTACACCTTC
CASSHRTGGVYGYTF
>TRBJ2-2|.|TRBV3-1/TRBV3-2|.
TGTGCCAGCAGCCAAGTCTTAGGGCAGGGTGTGAACACCGGGGAGCTGTTTTTT
CASSQVLGQGVNTGELFF
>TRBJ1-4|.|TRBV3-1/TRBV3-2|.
TGTGCCAGCAGCCCCTCAGGGTTGTCTAATGAAAAACTGTTTTTT
CASSPSGLSNEKLFF
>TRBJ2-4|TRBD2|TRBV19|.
TGTGCCAGTAGCAGACGGACTAGCGGGGGGGCCGCGACCAAAAACATTCAGTACTTC
CASSRRTSGGAATKNIQYF
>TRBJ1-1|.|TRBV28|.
TGTGCCAGCAGTCGTCATTCGGGGGGCGTGTACACTGAAGCTTTCTTT
CASSRHSGGVYTEAFF
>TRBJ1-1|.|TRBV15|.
TGTGCCACCAGCAGAGGCGGGCTGAACACTGAAGCTTTCTTT
CATSRGGLNTEAFF
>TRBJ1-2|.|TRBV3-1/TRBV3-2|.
TGTGCCAGCAGCTTGCGAAATGGCTACACCTTC
CASSLRNGYTF
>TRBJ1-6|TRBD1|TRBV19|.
TGTGCCAGTAGCACCACAGGGGGTAATTCACCCCTCCACTTT
CASSTTGGNSPLHF
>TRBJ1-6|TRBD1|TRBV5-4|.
TGTGCCAGCAGCAATTGGGACAGAGATAATTCACCCCTCCACTTT
CASSNWDRDNSPLHF
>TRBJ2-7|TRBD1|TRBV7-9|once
TGTGCCAGCAGCCCCGGGACAGGGTCCTACGAGCAGTACTTC
CASSPGTGSYEQYF
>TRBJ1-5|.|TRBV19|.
TGTGCCAGTAGTACCGGGTATTTGGGTAGCAATCAGCCCCAGCATTTT
CASSTGYLGSNQPQHF
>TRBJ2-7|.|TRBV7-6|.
TGTGCCAGCAGCGTTAGTAGAGCCTACGAGCAGTACTTC
CASSVSRAYEQYF
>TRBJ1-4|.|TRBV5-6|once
TGTGCCAGCAGCTCCGGGAAGGGGGTTGAAAAACTGTTTTTT
CASSSGKGVEKLFF
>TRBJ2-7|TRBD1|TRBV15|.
TGTGCCACCAGCAGAGACTTGGGGACAGGGGGCGAGCAGTACTTC
CATSRDLGTGGEQYF
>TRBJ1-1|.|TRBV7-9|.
TGTGCCAGCAGCTTAGGACAGTTGAACACTGAAGCTTTCTTT
CASSLGQLNTEAFF
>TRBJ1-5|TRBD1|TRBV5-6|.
TGTGCCAGCAGCCGGGGGACAGGATATAGCAATCAGCCCCAGCATTTT
CASSRGTGYSNQPQHF
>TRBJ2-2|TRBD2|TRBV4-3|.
TGCGCCAGCAGCCAAGAATTGATGGGACCTAGCGGGGGGAAGGCCGGGGAGCTGTTTTTT
CASSQELMGPSGGKAGELFF
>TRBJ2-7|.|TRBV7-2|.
TGTGCCAGCAGCTTATTCTCCGAGCAGTACTTC
CASSLFSEQYF
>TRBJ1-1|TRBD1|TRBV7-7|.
TGTGCCAGCAGCTTGTCCCAGACAGGGATTGAAGCTTTCTTT
CASSLSQTGIEAFF
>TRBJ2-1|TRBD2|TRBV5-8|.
TGTGCCAGCAGCTTGGATGGACTAGCGGGGGGGCTTGGCATTGAGCAGTTCTTC
CASSLDGLAGGLGIEQFF
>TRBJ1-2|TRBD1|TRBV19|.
TGTGCCAGTCGTGATCCGGGACAGTCTAACTATGGCTACACCTTC
CASRDPGQSNYGYTF
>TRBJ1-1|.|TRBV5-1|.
TGCGCCAGCAGCTTGGATCTCACTGAAGCTTTCTTT
CASSLDLTEAFF
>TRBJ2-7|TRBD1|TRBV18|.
TGTGCCAGCTCACCTACCAGGACAGGGCCTACGTACTACGAGCAGTACTTC
CASSPTRTGPTYYEQYF
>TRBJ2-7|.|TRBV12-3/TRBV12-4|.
TGTGCCAGCAGTTTTTCAAGGGGCTACGAGCAGTACTTC
CASSFSRGYEQYF